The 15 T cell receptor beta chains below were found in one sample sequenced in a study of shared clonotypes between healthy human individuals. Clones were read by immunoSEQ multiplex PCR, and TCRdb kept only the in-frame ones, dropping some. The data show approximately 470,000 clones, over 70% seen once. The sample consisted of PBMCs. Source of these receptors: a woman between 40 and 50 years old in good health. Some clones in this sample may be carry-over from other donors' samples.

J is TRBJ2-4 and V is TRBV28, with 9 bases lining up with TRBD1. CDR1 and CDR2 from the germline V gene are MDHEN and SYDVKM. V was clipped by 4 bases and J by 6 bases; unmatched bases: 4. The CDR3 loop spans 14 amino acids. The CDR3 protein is CASSSQGALNIQYF. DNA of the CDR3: TGTGCCAGCAGTTCACAGGGGGCGCTAAACATTCAGTACTTC.

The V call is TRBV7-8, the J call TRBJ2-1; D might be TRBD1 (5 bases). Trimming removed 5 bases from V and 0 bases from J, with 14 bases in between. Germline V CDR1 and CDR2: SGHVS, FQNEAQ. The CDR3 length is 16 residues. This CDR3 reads CASSPGSWSSYNEQFF. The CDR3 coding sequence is TGTGCCAGCAGCCCAGGGTCGTGGAGCTCCTACAATGAGCAGTTCTTC.

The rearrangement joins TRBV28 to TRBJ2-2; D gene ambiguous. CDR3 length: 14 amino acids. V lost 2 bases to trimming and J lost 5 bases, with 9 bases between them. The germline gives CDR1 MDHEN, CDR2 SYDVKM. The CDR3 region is CASSLLLETGELFF. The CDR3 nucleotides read TGTGCCAGCAGTTTACTCCTGGAAACCGGGGAGCTGTTTTTT.

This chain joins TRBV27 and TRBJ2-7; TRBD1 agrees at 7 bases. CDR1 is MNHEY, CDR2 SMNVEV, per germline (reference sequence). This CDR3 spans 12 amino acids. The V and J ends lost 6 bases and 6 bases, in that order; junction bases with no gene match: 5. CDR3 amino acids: CASRSQGIEQYF. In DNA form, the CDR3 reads TGTGCCAGCAGATCACAGGGGATCGAGCAGTACTTC.

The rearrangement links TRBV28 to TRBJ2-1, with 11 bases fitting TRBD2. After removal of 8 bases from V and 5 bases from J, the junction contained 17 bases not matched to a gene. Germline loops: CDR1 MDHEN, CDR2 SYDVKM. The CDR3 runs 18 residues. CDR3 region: CASEFLAGGTSGNNEQFF. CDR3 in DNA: TGTGCCAGCGAGTTTTTGGCAGGCGGGACTAGCGGCAACAATGAGCAGTTCTTC.

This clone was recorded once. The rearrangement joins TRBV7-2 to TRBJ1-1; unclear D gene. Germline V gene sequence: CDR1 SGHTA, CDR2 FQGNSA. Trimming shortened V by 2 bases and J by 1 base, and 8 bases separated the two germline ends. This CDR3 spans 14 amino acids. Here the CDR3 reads CASSLRYRNTEAFF. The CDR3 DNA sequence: TGTGCCAGCAGCTTAAGATATAGGAACACTGAAGCTTTCTTT.

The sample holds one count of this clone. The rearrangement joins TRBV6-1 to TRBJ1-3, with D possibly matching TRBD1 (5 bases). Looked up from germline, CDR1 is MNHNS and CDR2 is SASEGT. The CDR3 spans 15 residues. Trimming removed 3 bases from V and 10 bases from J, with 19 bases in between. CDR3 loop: CASSDAGTVSSTIYF. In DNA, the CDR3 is TGTGCCAGCAGTGACGCCGGGACCGTCTCCTCGACCATATATTTT.

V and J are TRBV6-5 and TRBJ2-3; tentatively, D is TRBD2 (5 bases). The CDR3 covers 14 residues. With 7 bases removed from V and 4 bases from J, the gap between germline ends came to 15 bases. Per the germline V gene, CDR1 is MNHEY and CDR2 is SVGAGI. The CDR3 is CASTKNPLADTQYF. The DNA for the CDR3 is TGTGCCAGCACCAAAAACCCACTAGCAGATACGCAGTATTTT.

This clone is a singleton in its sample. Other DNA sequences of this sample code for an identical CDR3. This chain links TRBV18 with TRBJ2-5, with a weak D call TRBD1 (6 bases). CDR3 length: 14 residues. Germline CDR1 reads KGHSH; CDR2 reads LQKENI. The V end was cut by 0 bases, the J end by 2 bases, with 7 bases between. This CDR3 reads CASSPPQGQETQYF. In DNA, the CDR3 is TGTGCCAGCTCACCACCACAGGGACAAGAGACCCAGTACTTC.

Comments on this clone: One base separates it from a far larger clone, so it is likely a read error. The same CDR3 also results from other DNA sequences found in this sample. CDR3 residues: CASSAGTDHYGYTF. Here the CDR3 DNA reads TGTGCCAGCAGTGCAGGGACAGACCACTATGGCTACACCTTT. The genes are TRBV25-1 and TRBJ1-2; 7 positions agree with TRBD1. The germline V gene has CDR1 MGHDK and CDR2 SYGVNS. The CDR3 sequence is 14 residues long.

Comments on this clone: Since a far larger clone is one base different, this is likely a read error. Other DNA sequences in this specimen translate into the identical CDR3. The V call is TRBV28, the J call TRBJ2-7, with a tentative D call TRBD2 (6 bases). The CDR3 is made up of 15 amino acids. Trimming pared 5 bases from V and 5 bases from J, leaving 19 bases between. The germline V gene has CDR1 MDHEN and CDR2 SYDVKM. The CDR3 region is CASSKLAGGRNEQYF. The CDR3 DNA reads TGTGCCAGCAGTAAACTAGCAGGAGGGCGTAACGAGCAGTACTTC.

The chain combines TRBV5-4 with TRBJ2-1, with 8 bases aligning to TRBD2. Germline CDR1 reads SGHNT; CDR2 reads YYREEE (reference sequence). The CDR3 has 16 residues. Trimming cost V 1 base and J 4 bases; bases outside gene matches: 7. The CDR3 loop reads CASSLRLAKLYNEQFF. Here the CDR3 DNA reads TGTGCCAGCAGCTTGAGACTAGCGAAACTATACAATGAGCAGTTCTTC.

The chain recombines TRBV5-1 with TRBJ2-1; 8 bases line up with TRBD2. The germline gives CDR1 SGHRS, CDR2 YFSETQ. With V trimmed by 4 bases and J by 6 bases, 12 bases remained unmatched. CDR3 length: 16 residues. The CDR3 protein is CASSRSPGTSTNEQFF. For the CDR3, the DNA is TGCGCCAGCAGCCGAAGTCCCGGGACTAGTACCAATGAGCAGTTCTTC.

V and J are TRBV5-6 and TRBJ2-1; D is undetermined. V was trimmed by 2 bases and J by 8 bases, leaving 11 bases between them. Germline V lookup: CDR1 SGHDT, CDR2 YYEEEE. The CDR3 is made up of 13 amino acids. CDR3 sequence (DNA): TGTGCCAGCAGCTTCGACTGGCAGGATGAGCAGTTCTTC. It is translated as CASSFDWQDEQFF.

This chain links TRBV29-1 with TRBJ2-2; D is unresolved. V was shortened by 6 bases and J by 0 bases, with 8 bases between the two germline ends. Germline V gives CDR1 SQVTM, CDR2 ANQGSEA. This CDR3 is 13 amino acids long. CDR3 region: CSVSQTNTGELFF. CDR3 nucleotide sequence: TGCAGCGTATCGCAGACGAACACCGGGGAGCTGTTTTTT.